The clone carrying this TCR beta chain was recorded a few times. This sample was taken from a study of cytomegalovirus exposure and HLA in healthy donors. The PCR used 60 Vbeta and 13 Jbeta primers. The assay was immunoSEQ multiplex PCR, and TCRdb's table has in-frame clones only and misses some. Among approximately 79,000 clones listed, around three quarters were seen once. The CDR3 is 11 amino acids. The germline gives CDR1 SGHNT, CDR2 YYREEE (reference sequence). The V end lost 5 bases, the J end lost 3 bases, and 5 bases lay between the germline ends. The sample was PBMCs. The chain links TRBV5-4 to TRBJ1-2; D gene unclear. The sequence was collected from a woman between 35 and 50 years old in good health and CMV-seropositive. This CDR3 reads CASSSDYGYTF. The CDR3 nucleotides are TGTGCCAGCAGTTCAGACTATGGCTACACCTTC.